What follows describes a single TCR beta chain. Assay: immunoSEQ multiplex PCR; the TCRdb copy retains only in-frame clones and omits some. The data show 200,000 to 250,000 clones, 86% seen once. This entry is derived from a study of blood T cell repertoires in COVID-19. Study as a whole: PBMCs, B-cell-depleted T cells, or T cells were the source of the cDNA or gDNA that made up the material.

This TCR was recovered from an elderly man with acute or convalescent COVID-19. Sequencing input: peripheral blood.

CDR3: CASRTGGNTIYF. CDR3 bases: TGTGCCAGTAGGACGGGGGGAAACACCATATATTTT. V and J are TRBV19 and TRBJ1-3; D gene ambiguous. Germline CDR1 is LNHDA and CDR2 is SQIVND (reference sequence). The germline V and J ends were trimmed by 6 bases and 4 bases, with 7 bases remaining between them. The CDR3 has 12 residues.